The sequence of this T cell receptor (beta chain) was determined in a study of Ad26.COV2.S vaccination and SARS-CoV-2 variants. In the case of this clone: Antigen: not known.

Assay used: immunoSEQ multiplex PCR; TCRdb lists only in-frame clones, some missing. The sample yields some 320,000 clones, about 82% seen once. This CDR3 region has 15 residues. Losses at the gene ends were 0 bases for V and 6 bases for J; bases not matched to a gene: 4. Germline V lookup: CDR1 SGHNT, CDR2 YYREEE (reference sequence). Findings and limits, study-wide: Post-vaccination spike-specific CD8+ and CD4+ T cell responses reportedly had substantial breadth.

As for treatment: roughly 20 received Ad26.COV2.S at low or high dose, single or two shots; about 5 received placebo; per-sample allocation not given. Repertoires come from day 63 after the first vaccine or placebo injection. The V gene is TRBV5-4, the J gene TRBJ2-2, with 8 bases identical to TRBD2. The clonotype was recovered from a person aged 18-65 years who received the Ad26.COV2.S COVID-19 vaccine or a placebo. Here the sequenced sample was peripheral blood, taken in a trial of Ad26.COV2.S vaccine versus placebo. CDR3 in amino acids: CASSLVAGQAGELFF. CDR3 in DNA: TGTGCCAGCAGCTTGGTAGCGGGGCAAGCCGGGGAGCTGTTTTTT.